There are a few counts of the clone carrying this TCR delta chain. Its antigen is undetermined. The protein TCRdb lists belongs to a much larger clone and differs from this DNA's translation at residue 11, which points to a read error; the protein shown is made from the DNA. Trimming stripped 9 bases from V and 3 bases from J, with 24 bases between. Germline V gives CDR1 TSESDYY, CDR2 QEAYKQQN. This CDR3 is 16 amino acids long. Sequencing used genomic DNA taken from PBMCs of patients and controls. This specimen belongs to a study of gamma delta lymphoproliferative disorders and STAT genes. Whole-study context: At least 50 ng of genomic DNA went into each LymphoTrack Dx TCRG Assay library. Study-level points and caveats: Whether leukemic clones are public or private remains unconfirmed.

TCRdb re-called the multiplex PCR reads via CATT. The data contain about 1,200 delta-chain clones, more than 1.2% of them seen just once; the ten biggest clones take up 41%. This chain uses TRAV38-2/DV8 with TRDJ1; possibly TRDD3 for D (5 bases). Sequencing used blood. This receptor was obtained from a human donor in good health. This CDR3 reads CAFEYEEGSTSDKLIF. CDR3 DNA sequence: TGTGCTTTCGAGTACGAAGAGGGGAGCACCTCCGATAAACTCATCTTT.